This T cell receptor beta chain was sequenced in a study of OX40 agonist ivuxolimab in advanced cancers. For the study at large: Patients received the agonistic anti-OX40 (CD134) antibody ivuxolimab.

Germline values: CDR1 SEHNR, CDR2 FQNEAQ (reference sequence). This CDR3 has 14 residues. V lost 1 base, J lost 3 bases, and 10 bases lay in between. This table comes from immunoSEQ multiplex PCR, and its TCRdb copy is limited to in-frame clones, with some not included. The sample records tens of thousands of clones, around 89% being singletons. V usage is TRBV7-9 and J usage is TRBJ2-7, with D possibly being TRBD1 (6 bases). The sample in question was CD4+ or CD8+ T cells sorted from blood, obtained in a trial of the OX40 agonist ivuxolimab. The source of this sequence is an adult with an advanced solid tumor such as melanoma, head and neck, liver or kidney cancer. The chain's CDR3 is CASSLGQEYYEQYF. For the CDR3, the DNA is TGTGCCAGCAGCTTAGGACAGGAATACTACGAGCAGTACTTC.